One and the same sample provided the 20 T cell receptor beta chains below, sequenced in a study of blood T cells in healthy people across ages. A sample-barcoded 5' primer and a J-beta primer mix were used in a second PCR of roughly 7 to 11 cycles. TCRdb itself ran the 5' RACE reads through MiXCR, one entry per CDR3 protein. The sample carries 780,000 or so distinct CDR3 sequences, about 48% recorded once. Sequenced input: blood. Receptor source: an elderly man in good health.

The chain has TRBV3-1 and TRBJ2-5; maybe TRBD2 (6 bases). The CDR3 runs to 15 residues. Germline CDR1 LGHDT, CDR2 YNNKEL (reference sequence). The V gene lost 1 base and the J gene lost 3 bases, with 12 bases spanning the gap. The CDR3 protein is CASSQAGAPKETQYF. The CDR3 DNA sequence: TGTGCCAGCAGCCAAGCGGGAGCTCCAAAAGAGACCCAGTACTTC.

The rearrangement links TRBV5-1 to TRBJ2-3, with TRBD2 as a possible D gene (5 bases). Trimming pared 0 bases from V and 4 bases from J, leaving 15 bases between. The length of the CDR3 is 16 residues. Germline V gene data show CDR1 as SGHRS and CDR2 as YFSETQ. The chain's CDR3 is CASSLEGGRVPDTQYF. The CDR3 nucleotides are TGCGCCAGCAGCTTGGAGGGCGGGCGAGTACCAGATACGCAGTATTTT. Supplemented by reference TRBV5-1 and TRBJ2-3, the full variable domain reads KAGVTQTPRYLIKTRGQQVTLSCSPISGHRSVSWYQQTPGQGLQFLFEYFSETQRNKGNFPGRFSGRQFSNSRSEMNVSTLELGDSALYLCASSLEGGRVPDTQYFGPGTRLTVL.

The rearrangement links TRBV21-1 to TRBJ2-7; the table assigns TRBD2, which was not confirmed against the DNA. TRBV21-1 constitutes a pseudogene. The CDR3 has 16 amino acids. In nucleotides, the CDR3 is TGTGCCAGCAGCAAAGGGATGAGGGAGAGCTCCTACGAGCAGTACTTC. Protein sequence: CASSKGMRESSYEQYF.

This sequence joins TRBV6-1 and TRBJ2-5; 10 bases match TRBD1. Gene TRBJ2-7 matches the end of the DNA better, so the J call may be wrong. CDR3 length: 16 residues. CDR1 is MNHNS and CDR2 is SASEGT in the germline V gene. CDR3 amino acids: CASRKGRGQGLYEQYF. CDR3 DNA: TGTGCCAGCAGGAAGGGACGGGGACAGGGGCTCTACGAGCAGTACTTC.

This clonotype has a single count. The gene calls are TRBV2 and TRBJ1-2; 8 bases match TRBD1. Germline trimming cut 6 bases from V and 1 base from J; bases unmatched to any gene: 4. This CDR3 region has 14 residues. The V gene's germline CDR1 is SNHLY and CDR2 FYNNEI. CDR3 DNA sequence: TGTGCCAGCAGCAACAGGGGGAATAACTATGGCTACACCTTC. Amino acid sequence: CASSNRGNNYGYTF.

The chain links TRBV6-1 to TRBJ2-6; D tentatively fits TRBD1 or TRBD2 (6 bases each). Germline V gene lookup returns CDR1 MNHNS and CDR2 SASEGT. This CDR3 contains 18 residues. Trimming left V 4 bases short and J 0 bases short, with 16 bases between. CDR3 amino acids: CASSGWEGGLSGANVLTF. CDR3 nucleotide sequence: TGTGCCAGCAGTGGGTGGGAAGGGGGGCTCTCTGGGGCCAACGTCCTGACTTTC.

The V and J genes are TRBV5-1 and TRBJ2-3, with TRBD1 matching 7 bases. Germline V gene sequence: CDR1 SGHRS, CDR2 YFSETQ. The CDR3 runs 16 residues. J lost 0 bases, V lost 0 bases, and 4 bases had no gene match. The CDR3 DNA sequence: TGCGCCAGCAGCTTGGGAGGGACAGCCAGCACAGATACGCAGTATTTT. Its protein product is CASSLGGTASTDTQYF.

As for this clonotype: Mismatch with germline at one junction end may stem from a read error. The chain is built from TRBV3-1 and TRBJ1-6, with D perhaps matching TRBD1 (6 bases). From germline, CDR1 is LGHDT and CDR2 YNNKEL (reference sequence). The CDR3 totals 14 residues. CDR3 region: CASSQRQEDSPPHF. The CDR3 region has the DNA TGTGCCAGCAGCCAACGACAGGAGGATTCACCCCCCCACTTT.

This clonotype was recorded only once. The rearrangement links TRBV25-1 to TRBJ1-2; D ambiguous. Germline CDR1 reads MGHDK; CDR2 reads SYGVNS. The CDR3 contains 14 residues. The V end lost 6 bases, the J end lost 7 bases, and 18 bases lay between the germline ends. In DNA form, the CDR3 reads TGTGCCAGCAGCCCTCCCGACACAAGCGGTGGCTACACCTTC. As protein: CASSPPDTSGGYTF.

Only a few counts were recorded for this clonotype. V usage is TRBV27 and J usage is TRBJ2-7; D is undetermined. This CDR3 contains 16 residues. Trimming took 1 base from V and 2 from J, leaving 15 bases between them. Germline V gives CDR1 MNHEY, CDR2 SMNVEV (reference sequence). DNA for the CDR3: TGTGCCAGCAGTTTATGGCACAGCAATACGCCCTACGAGCAGTACTTC. Residues: CASSLWHSNTPYEQYF.

The V and J genes are TRBV7-2 and TRBJ2-3; 14 nucleotides match TRBD2. J lost 14 bases, V lost 6 bases, and 16 bases had no gene match. The CDR3 consists of 16 residues. The V gene's germline CDR1 is SGHTA and CDR2 FQGNSA. The CDR3 is CASSSGLAGGPRDAYF. CDR3 sequence (DNA): TGTGCCAGCAGTTCCGGACTAGCGGGAGGTCCTAGAGACGCGTATTTT.

V is TRBV20-1 and J is TRBJ2-1; TRBD2 agrees at 12 bases. The V segment lost 0 bases and the J segment 8 bases; nucleotides outside the gene matches: 8. Germline V lookup: CDR1 DFQATT, CDR2 SNEGSKA (reference sequence). The CDR3 consists of 16 residues. The CDR3 protein is CSARDGSSGRVHEQFF. CDR3 coding DNA: TGCAGTGCTAGAGATGGGTCTAGCGGGAGGGTCCATGAGCAGTTCTTC.

The rearrangement links TRBV4-1 to TRBJ1-5, with a weak D call TRBD1 (6 bases). Germline V gene lookup returns CDR1 MGHRA and CDR2 YSYEKL. Trimming stripped 3 bases from V and 5 bases from J, with 17 bases between. CDR3 size: 16 residues. This CDR3 reads CASSHTPTGTYQPQHF. As DNA, the CDR3 is TGCGCCAGCAGCCATACGCCAACAGGGACCTATCAGCCCCAGCATTTT.

V usage is TRBV20-1 and J usage is TRBJ2-7, with 8 nucleotides matching TRBD1. Per germline, CDR1 DFQATT and CDR2 SNEGSKA (reference sequence). The CDR3 length is 16 residues. The J segment lost 2 bases and the V segment lost 0 bases, leaving 9 bases of the junction unmatched. CDR3 sequence: CSARDESAGGTYEQYF. The CDR3 DNA is TGCAGTGCTAGAGATGAATCAGCAGGGGGCACCTACGAGCAGTACTTC.

V and J are TRBV6-5 and TRBJ1-6, with 9 bases that match TRBD1. Germline V lookup: CDR1 MNHEY, CDR2 SVGAGI. The CDR3 has 15 amino acids. The trim removed 6 bases at V and 6 bases at J, leaving 6 bases unmatched. This chain's CDR3 is CASRPPGQGNSPLHF. DNA of the CDR3: TGTGCCAGCAGACCCCCGGGACAGGGTAATTCACCCCTCCACTTT.

V gene TRBV7-2 combines with J gene TRBJ2-7; D might be TRBD1 or TRBD2, each matching 5 bases. Germline V gene lookup returns CDR1 SGHTA and CDR2 FQGNSA. This CDR3 has 15 residues. Between the trimmed V and J ends, which lost 1 base and 1 base, there was a span of 11 bases. DNA of the CDR3: TGTGCCAGCAGCTTAGGAGGGGACCCATCCTACGAGCAGTACTTC. Amino acids: CASSLGGDPSYEQYF.

This clonotype was detected only a few times. This rearrangement joins TRBV7-8 to TRBJ1-2, with D hard to call. The CDR3 length is 14 residues. Between the trimmed V and J ends, which lost 7 bases and 8 bases, there was a span of 20 bases. Germline values: CDR1 SGHVS, CDR2 FQNEAQ. CDR3 loop: CASTRGLTDLGYTF. CDR3 nucleotides: TGTGCCAGCACCCGAGGGTTGACGGACCTCGGCTACACCTTC.

This clonotype was counted a single time. The chain uses TRBV5-1 and TRBJ2-1; 8 positions match TRBD1. The germline V gene has CDR1 SGHRS and CDR2 YFSETQ. J gave up 5 bases and V 2 bases, and 6 bases lay outside the gene matches. The CDR3 runs 15 residues. CDR3 in amino acids: CASSFGDRGDNEQFF. CDR3 in DNA: TGCGCCAGCAGCTTCGGTGACAGGGGAGACAATGAGCAGTTCTTC.

This clonotype was observed a few times. The V and J genes are TRBV10-3 and TRBJ2-1, with 15 bases lining up with TRBD2. Germline-derived CDR1 and CDR2 are ENHRY and SYGVKD. V was pared by 4 bases and J by 5 bases, with 3 bases of the junction left unmatched. The CDR3 runs to 16 residues. CDR3 bases: TGTGCCATCAGTGTAGGACTAGCGGGGGGGAACAATGAGCAGTTCTTC. As protein: CAISVGLAGGNNEQFF.

The CDR3, as DNA: TGTGCCAGCAGCTTAGCCCAGGGGTGGGGGGAGACCCAGTACTTC. Its translation: CASSLAQGWGETQYF. This chain links TRBV7-2 with TRBJ2-5; weak D call: TRBD1 (6 bases). The CDR3 totals 15 residues. Trimming removed 0 bases at V and 5 bases at J, with 13 bases between. Germline loops: CDR1 SGHTA, CDR2 FQGNSA.